The 25 T cell receptor beta chains below were found in one sample sequenced in a study of T cell responses to AZD1222 COVID-19 vaccine. The protocol was immunoSEQ multiplex PCR, while the TCRdb copy is restricted to in-frame clones and leaves out a portion. The top ten hold about 8.1% of the sample, which has approximately 28,000 clones, about 92% seen once. Sequenced here: peripheral blood, sampled 28 days after the second AZD1222 dose. These receptors all stem from an adult who received the AZD1222 COVID-19 vaccine.

The chain links TRBV27 to TRBJ1-5, with D possibly TRBD1 on 6 matching bases. The CDR3 is made up of 14 amino acids. V lost 5 bases, J lost 3 bases, and 11 bases lay in between. Germline assignment: CDR1 MNHEY and CDR2 SMNVEV (reference sequence). CDR3 protein: CASSRGAPNQPQHF. In DNA form, the CDR3 reads TGTGCCAGCAGTCGGGGGGCTCCCAATCAGCCCCAGCATTTT.

The genes are TRBV25-1 and TRBJ2-3; maybe TRBD1 (6 bases). Trimming removed 3 bases from V and 4 bases from J, with 8 bases in between. Germline loops: CDR1 MGHDK, CDR2 SYGVNS. The CDR3 has 13 amino acids. The CDR3 region is CASSDSGADTQYF. The CDR3 region has the DNA TGTGCCAGCAGTGATTCAGGGGCAGATACGCAGTATTTT.

This sequence joins TRBV27 and TRBJ2-1; a possible D gene is TRBD2 (6 bases). V was clipped by 2 bases and J by 3 bases, with 11 bases between them. The length of the CDR3 is 15 residues. From germline, CDR1 is MNHEY and CDR2 SMNVEV (reference sequence). The CDR3 coding sequence is TGTGCCAGCAGTTTAGGACTACCGGTCTACAATGAGCAGTTCTTC. This sequence encodes CASSLGLPVYNEQFF.

This chain links TRBV28 with TRBJ2-1; either TRBD1 or TRBD2 may fit D (5 bases each). Trimming left V 8 bases short and J 4 bases short, with 24 bases between. The germline V gene has CDR1 MDHEN and CDR2 SYDVKM. This CDR3 spans 17 amino acids. The CDR3 loop reads CASGTSGSGRRYNEQFF. The CDR3 DNA is TGTGCCAGCGGGACGTCAGGGTCCGGGCGTAGGTACAATGAGCAGTTCTTC.

This chain joins TRBV19 and TRBJ2-2, with TRBD2 matching over 7 bases. The CDR3 consists of 14 residues. Trimming removed 3 bases from V and 4 bases from J; junction bases left unmatched: 2. Germline loops: CDR1 LNHDA, CDR2 SQIVND (reference sequence). CDR3 sequence reads: CASSIIAGTGELFF. The DNA for the CDR3 is TGTGCCAGTAGTATCATAGCGGGCACCGGGGAGCTGTTTTTT.

The V and J genes are TRBV7-2 and TRBJ1-1, with D perhaps matching TRBD1 (5 bases). Germline CDR1 and CDR2: SGHTA and FQGNSA. The CDR3 loop spans 13 amino acids. V lost 5 bases, J lost 1 base, and 8 bases lay in between. CDR3 in amino acids: CASSGQGNTEAFF. CDR3 DNA: TGTGCCAGCAGCGGACAAGGGAACACTGAAGCTTTCTTT.

This rearrangement joins TRBV6-2 or TRBV6-3 to TRBJ1-5; tentative D call: TRBD1 (5 bases). The germline CDR1 and CDR2 sequences are MNHEY and SVGEGT. This CDR3 has 17 residues. V was pared by 2 bases and J by 0 bases, with 14 bases between. In DNA form, the CDR3 reads TGTGCCAGCAGTTACGCTGGGACGGGCTATAGCAATCAGCCCCAGCATTTT. Protein sequence: CASSYAGTGYSNQPQHF.

The chain joins TRBV29-1 to TRBJ2-1; D perhaps matches TRBD2 (5 bases). Germline assignment: CDR1 SQVTM and CDR2 ANQGSEA. The V gene lost 7 bases and the J gene lost 5 bases, with 15 bases spanning the gap. The CDR3 sequence is 13 residues long. In DNA, the CDR3 is TGCAGCGGGCGGGTAGACATGAACAATGAGCAGTTCTTC. Protein product: CSGRVDMNNEQFF.

The V and J genes are TRBV30 and TRBJ2-2, with unresolved D. This CDR3 spans 11 amino acids. V lost 3 bases and J 5 bases, leaving 4 bases between the germline ends. The germline V gene has CDR1 GTSNPN and CDR2 SVGIG (reference sequence). CDR3 DNA sequence: TGTGCCTGGAGAGAGACCGGGGAGCTGTTTTTT. This translates into CAWRETGELFF.

The chain is built from TRBV4-3 and TRBJ2-1, with D maybe TRBD1 (6 bases). Trimming pared 0 bases from V and 1 base from J, leaving 10 bases between. Germline V lookup: CDR1 LGHNA, CDR2 YSLEER. This CDR3 contains 16 residues. CDR3 loop: CASSQEGRGSYNEQFF. For the CDR3, the DNA is TGCGCCAGCAGCCAAGAGGGCAGGGGTTCCTACAATGAGCAGTTCTTC.

J is TRBJ1-2 and V is TRBV12-5; 9 bases align to TRBD1. The CDR3 covers 14 residues. With 5 bases clipped from V and 8 bases from J, the junction kept 9 bases outside the gene matches. Germline CDR1 is LGHNT and CDR2 is FRNRAP. CDR3 DNA: TGTGCTAGTGGTAGCCAACAGGGGGCGCGGGGCTACACCTTC. This translates into CASGSQQGARGYTF. Full variable domain (rest looked up from reference TRBV12-5 and TRBJ1-2): DARVTQTPRHKVTEMGQEVTMRCQPILGHNTVFWYRQTMMQGLELLAYFRNRAPLDDSGMPKDRFSAEMPDATLATLKIQPSEPRDSAVYFCASGSQQGARGYTFGSGTRLTVV.

The rearrangement uses TRBV18 and TRBJ1-6, with 9 positions matching TRBD1. CDR1 is KGHSH and CDR2 is LQKENI in the germline V gene. With V trimmed by 9 bases and J by 9 bases, 6 bases remained unmatched. The CDR3 is 13 residues long. CDR3 sequence reads: CASLRDRASPLHF. Written as DNA, the CDR3 is TGTGCCAGTCTGCGGGACAGGGCTTCACCCCTCCACTTT.

V gene TRBV29-1 combines with J gene TRBJ1-5; 8 bases are shared with TRBD1. In germline, CDR1 is SQVTM, CDR2 ANQGSEA. V was clipped by 4 bases and J by 5 bases; unmatched bases: 4. CDR3 length equals 13 residues. The CDR3 sequence is CSVVGQVDQPQHF. The DNA for the CDR3 is TGCAGCGTTGTGGGACAGGTAGATCAGCCCCAGCATTTT.

V usage is TRBV28 and J usage is TRBJ1-5; D perhaps matches TRBD1 (6 bases). Looked up from germline, CDR1 is MDHEN and CDR2 is SYDVKM. The V and J ends lost 5 bases and 9 bases respectively, with 11 bases between them. The CDR3 loop spans 12 amino acids. CDR3 loop: CASSTPGAPQHF. DNA of the CDR3: TGTGCCAGCAGTACGCCGGGGGCGCCCCAGCATTTT.

The chain links TRBV6-5 to TRBJ1-4, with D possibly matching TRBD1 (5 bases). Trimming took off 7 bases at V and 4 bases at J, with 10 bases between the two ends. Looked up from germline, CDR1 is MNHEY and CDR2 is SVGAGI. This CDR3 region has 13 residues. CDR3 sequence: CASNRQNNEKLFF. CDR3 in DNA: TGTGCCAGCAACAGACAGAATAATGAAAAACTGTTTTTT.

The chain links TRBV6-2 or TRBV6-3 to TRBJ2-1; 9 bases map to TRBD1. Per the germline V gene, CDR1 is MNHEY and CDR2 is SVGEGT. The CDR3 totals 15 residues. J gave up 7 bases and V 2 bases, and 6 bases lay outside the gene matches. CDR3 protein: CASSYTDRGGNEQFF. In DNA, the CDR3 is TGTGCCAGCAGTTACACGGACAGGGGCGGGAATGAGCAGTTCTTC.

This chain links TRBV20-1 with TRBJ1-4, with D maybe TRBD1 (5 bases). CDR1 and CDR2 (germline): DFQATT, SNEGSKA (reference sequence). Trimming pared 3 bases from V and 8 bases from J, leaving 7 bases between. CDR3 size: 11 residues. The CDR3 region has the DNA TGCAGTGCTAGCAGGGCAGAAAAACTGTTTTTT. Encoded protein: CSASRAEKLFF.

This rearrangement joins TRBV19 to TRBJ2-7, with 7 bases lining up with TRBD1. The CDR3 contains 12 residues. The V gene's germline CDR1 is LNHDA and CDR2 SQIVND (reference sequence). The ends lost 5 bases at V and 3 bases at J; junction bases unmatched: 1. The CDR3 region is CASSRDSYEQYF. The CDR3 DNA sequence: TGTGCCAGTAGTCGGGACAGCTACGAGCAGTACTTC.

This sequence joins TRBV7-2 and TRBJ1-2; unclear D gene. The CDR3 has 14 residues. Germline CDR1 and CDR2: SGHTA and FQGNSA. Trimming removed 2 bases from V and 8 bases from J, with 15 bases in between. This chain's CDR3 is CASSLPNGGGGYTF. The CDR3 coding sequence is TGTGCCAGCAGCTTACCCAACGGAGGCGGCGGCTACACCTTC.

The chain combines TRBV5-1 with TRBJ1-5; TRBD1 aligns across 7 bases. The CDR3 contains 15 residues. CDR1 is SGHRS, CDR2 YFSETQ, per germline. After removal of 3 bases from V and 3 bases from J, the junction contained 6 bases not matched to a gene. As DNA, the CDR3 is TGCGCCAGCAGCTGGGGGACAGACATCAATCAGCCCCAGCATTTT. It specifies CASSWGTDINQPQHF. Full variable domain (outside the CDR3, taken from reference TRBV5-1 and TRBJ1-5): KAGVTQTPRYLIKTRGQQVTLSCSPISGHRSVSWYQQTPGQGLQFLFEYFSETQRNKGNFPGRFSGRQFSNSRSEMNVSTLELGDSALYLCASSWGTDINQPQHFGDGTRLSIL.

The chain links TRBV9 to TRBJ2-1; D perhaps matches TRBD2 (5 bases). Germline CDR1 and CDR2: SGDLS and YYNGEE. The V end lost 0 bases, the J end lost 8 bases, and 15 bases lay between the germline ends. This CDR3 is built from 15 residues. The CDR3 sequence is CASSVGLNRVDEQFF. The CDR3 DNA is TGTGCCAGCAGCGTAGGACTAAACCGCGTCGATGAGCAGTTCTTC.

The chain carries TRBV11-3 and TRBJ2-7; 14 bases match TRBD2. The germline CDR1 and CDR2 sequences are SGHNT and YENEEA. V was pared by 5 bases and J by 5 bases, with 8 bases of the junction left unmatched. This CDR3 spans 16 amino acids. The CDR3 protein is CASSTRLAGGPDEQYF. The DNA of the CDR3 is TGTGCCAGCAGCACTAGACTAGCGGGAGGGCCGGACGAGCAGTACTTC.

The rearrangement uses TRBV5-1 and TRBJ1-1; D is unresolved. This CDR3 is 13 amino acids long. The V end was cut by 5 bases, the J end by 0 bases, with 8 bases between. Looked up from germline, CDR1 is SGHRS and CDR2 is YFSETQ. The CDR3 spells CASSGQLNTEAFF. The CDR3 DNA reads as TGCGCCAGCAGTGGGCAGTTGAACACTGAAGCTTTCTTT.

The chain is built from TRBV7-2 and TRBJ2-5; TRBD1 matches 10 bases. CDR3 length equals 16 residues. The germline V gene has CDR1 SGHTA and CDR2 FQGNSA. V lost 1 base and J lost 3; bases outside the gene matches: 5. The DNA for the CDR3 is TGTGCCAGCAGCTTAGACTGGACAGGGGGTGAAGAGACCCAGTACTTC. This codes for CASSLDWTGGEETQYF.

The V gene is TRBV5-1, the J gene TRBJ2-7, with D unclear. The CDR3 has 13 amino acids. Germline V gene lookup returns CDR1 SGHRS and CDR2 YFSETQ. V was trimmed by 4 bases and J by 0 bases, leaving 8 bases between them. The CDR3 reads CASSEGNSYEQYF. CDR3 coding DNA: TGCGCCAGCAGCGAAGGGAACTCCTACGAGCAGTACTTC.